These 5 T cell receptor beta chains share one sample of origin, sequenced in a study of response to subunit inactivated influenza vaccine. Via MiXCR, TCRdb re-called the RT-PCR reads, giving one row per CDR3 protein. Of 590,000 or so distinct CDR3 sequences in the sample, less than 15% are singletons; the top ten hold about 7.4%. The sequencing used PBMCs from blood, collected roughly 2 weeks before vaccination. The origin of the receptors is a man aged 50 to 59 who received an inactivated influenza vaccine.

This clonotype turned up a few times. The chain joins TRBV20-1 to TRBJ1-4, with 7 bases identical to TRBD1. The CDR3 is 14 amino acids. Germline V gene sequence: CDR1 DFQATT, CDR2 SNEGSKA (reference sequence). Germline trimming cut 4 bases from V and 8 bases from J; bases unmatched to any gene: 10. CDR3: CSAKRQGRREKLFF. CDR3 bases: TGCAGTGCTAAAAGACAGGGTAGGAGGGAAAAACTGTTTTTT.

This clonotype appeared many times. This chain connects TRBV4-1 to TRBJ1-2; the D is unclear. Germline CDR1 is MGHRA and CDR2 is YSYEKL. V shed 1 base and J shed 4 bases, with 22 bases lying between them. The CDR3 totals 18 residues. CDR3 DNA sequence: TGCGCCAGCAGCCAAGCACCTGGGAATAACAAGACCGGCTATGGCTACACCTTC. Translated, it gives CASSQAPGNNKTGYGYTF.

This clonotype was counted only a few times. The rearrangement links TRBV20-1 to TRBJ2-4; 8 bases are shared with TRBD2. The CDR3 is 18 amino acids. Trimming cost V 0 bases and J 3 bases; bases outside gene matches: 13. Germline V lookup: CDR1 DFQATT, CDR2 SNEGSKA (reference sequence). CDR3 loop: CSARDLDPGGAGKNIQYF. In DNA form, the CDR3 reads TGCAGTGCTAGAGATCTAGATCCCGGGGGGGCCGGCAAAAACATTCAGTACTTC.

The J gene is TRBJ2-7, the V gene TRBV4-1, with a tentative D call TRBD1 (6 bases). Trimming shortened V by 1 base and J by 3 bases, and 10 bases separated the two germline ends. CDR1 and CDR2 (germline): MGHRA, YSYEKL. The CDR3 totals 14 residues. This CDR3 reads CASSQVRDNYEQYF. CDR3 nucleotide sequence: TGCGCCAGCAGCCAAGTCCGGGACAACTACGAGCAGTACTTC.

The CDR3 protein is CASPRRLSGNTIYF. The CDR3 DNA sequence: TGTGCCAGCCCAAGAAGGCTCTCTGGAAACACCATATATTTT. The J gene is TRBJ1-3, the V gene TRBV27; D gene uncertain. The germline CDR1 and CDR2 sequences are MNHEY and SMNVEV (reference sequence). The CDR3 is 14 amino acids. Trimming removed 8 bases at V and 0 bases at J, with 11 bases between.